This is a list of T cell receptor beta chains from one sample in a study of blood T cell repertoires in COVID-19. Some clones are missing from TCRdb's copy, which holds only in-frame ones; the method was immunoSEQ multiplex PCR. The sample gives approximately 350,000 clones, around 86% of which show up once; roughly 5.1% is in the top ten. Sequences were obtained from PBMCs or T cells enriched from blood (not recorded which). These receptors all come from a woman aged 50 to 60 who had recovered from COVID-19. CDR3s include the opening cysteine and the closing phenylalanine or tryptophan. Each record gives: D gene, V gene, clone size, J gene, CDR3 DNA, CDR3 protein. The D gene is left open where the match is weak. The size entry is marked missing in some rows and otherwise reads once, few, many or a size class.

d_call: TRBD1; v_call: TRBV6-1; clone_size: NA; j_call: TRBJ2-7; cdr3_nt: TGTGCCAGCAGTGGAGCGACAGGGGGGTCCTACGAGCAGTACTTC; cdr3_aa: CASSGATGGSYEQYF
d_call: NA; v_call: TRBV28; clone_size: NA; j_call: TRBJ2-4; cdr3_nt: TGTGCCAGCAGTTTATTTCCTAGTGTAGCCATTCAGTACTTC; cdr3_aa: CASSLFPSVAIQYF
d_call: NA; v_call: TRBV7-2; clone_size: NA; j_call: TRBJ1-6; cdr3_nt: TGTGCCAGCAGCCGCGGAGACTATAATTCACCCCTCCACTTT; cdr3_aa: CASSRGDYNSPLHF
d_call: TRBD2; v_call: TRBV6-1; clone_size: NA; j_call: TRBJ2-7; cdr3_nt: TGTGCCAGCAGTGAATTGGCGGGGGGGATGAACGAGCAGTACTTC; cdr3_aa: CASSELAGGMNEQYF
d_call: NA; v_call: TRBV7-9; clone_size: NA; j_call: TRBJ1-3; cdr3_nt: TGTGCCAGCAGCCTTTTAAACACCATATATTTT; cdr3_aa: CASSLLNTIYF
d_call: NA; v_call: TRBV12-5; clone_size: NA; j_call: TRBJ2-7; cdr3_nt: TGTGCTAGTGGTTTGGTACCGGAGACCCCTCAGTACGAGCAGTACTTC; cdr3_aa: CASGLVPETPQYEQYF
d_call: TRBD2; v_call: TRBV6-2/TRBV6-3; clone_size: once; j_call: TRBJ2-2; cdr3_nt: TGTGCCAGCAGTTACTCGTATCTTGCGGGAGAGGTCGGCACCGGGGAGCTGTTTTTT; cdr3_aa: CASSYSYLAGEVGTGELFF
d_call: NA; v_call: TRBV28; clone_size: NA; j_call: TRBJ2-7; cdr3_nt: TGTGCCAGCAGTTTTATAGGGGACTACGAGCAGTACTTC; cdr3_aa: CASSFIGDYEQYF
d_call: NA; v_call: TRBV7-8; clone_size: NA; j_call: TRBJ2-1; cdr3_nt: TGTGCCAGCAGCCCAAAGCCCAATGAGCAGTTCTTC; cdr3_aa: CASSPKPNEQFF
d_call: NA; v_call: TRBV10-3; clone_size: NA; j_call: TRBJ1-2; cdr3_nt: TGTGCCATCAGTGAGAGACCCAGGGGTGGCTACACCTTC; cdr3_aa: CAISERPRGGYTF
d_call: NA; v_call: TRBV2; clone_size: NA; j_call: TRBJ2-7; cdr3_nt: TGTGCCAGCATAAAGCGGGGACAAGACTACGAGCAGTACTTC; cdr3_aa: CASIKRGQDYEQYF
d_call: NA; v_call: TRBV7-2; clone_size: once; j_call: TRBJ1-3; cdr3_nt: TGTGCCAGCAGCTTAGACAATCTTAGAAACACCATATATTTT; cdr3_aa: CASSLDNLRNTIYF
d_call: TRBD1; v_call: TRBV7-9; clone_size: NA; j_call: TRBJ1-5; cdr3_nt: TGTGCCAGCAGCGTACAGGGGGGTCAGCCCCAGCATTTT; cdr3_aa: CASSVQGGQPQHF